This is a list of T cell receptor beta chains from one sample in a study of blood T cell repertoires in COVID-19. Here immunoSEQ multiplex PCR was the method, and the copy in TCRdb shows in-frame clones only, minus some. The table has 210,000 or so clones, 90% seen once; the top ten hold approximately 0.62%. The sample taken for sequencing was peripheral blood. These TCRs come from a man in his fifties or sixties with acute or convalescent COVID-19. The CDR3 runs from the conserved cysteine through the conserved F or W. A D gene is named only where the DNA matches it firmly. Expanded clones are given a class, and other clones once, few, many or no size at all.

>TRBD1|TRBJ2-3|.|TRBV28
TGTGCCAGCAGTTTAACAGGGGTGGGCACAGATACGCAGTATTTT
CASSLTGVGTDTQYF
>TRBD1|TRBJ1-2|once|TRBV11-3
TGTGCCAGCAGCTTATCGGAAGGACAGGGCGACTATGGCTACACCTTC
CASSLSEGQGDYGYTF
>.|TRBJ1-6|.|TRBV2
TGTGCCAGCAGTGTGGACTCTCCCCTTAATAATTCACCCCTCCACTTT
CASSVDSPLNNSPLHF
>TRBD1|TRBJ1-5|.|TRBV5-8
TGTGCCAGCAGCTCGGCCAGACAGGGGTTCAATCAGCCCCAGCATTTT
CASSSARQGFNQPQHF
>TRBD1|TRBJ1-6|.|TRBV5-6
TGTGCCAGCAGCTTCGGGACAGGGGTTTCACCCCTCCACTTT
CASSFGTGVSPLHF
>.|TRBJ1-3|.|TRBV28
TGTGCCAGCAGAAAACAGGGCTCTGGAAACACCATATATTTT
CASRKQGSGNTIYF
>.|TRBJ1-5|.|TRBV9
TGTGCCAGCAGCGTTTCGGGGAGGGAAGAGCCCCAGCATTTT
CASSVSGREEPQHF
>.|TRBJ1-2|.|TRBV18
TGTGCCAGCTCACCACCGTACGGAGTCGATGCTGGCTACACCTTC
CASSPPYGVDAGYTF
>TRBD1|TRBJ2-7|.|TRBV2
TGTGCCAGCGGGCGACAGGGGATCGACGAGCAGTACTTC
CASGRQGIDEQYF
>.|TRBJ1-5|.|TRBV29-1
TGCAGCGTTGCCGGGGAACGCAATCAGCCCCAGCATTTT
CSVAGERNQPQHF
>.|TRBJ1-6|.|TRBV2
TGTGCCAGCAGGGGCCAGGGGAGCTCCTATAATTCACCCCTCCACTTT
CASRGQGSSYNSPLHF
>TRBD1|TRBJ1-5|.|TRBV18
TGTGCCAGCTCACCTCAGGGGGGCGGGAATCAGCCCCAGCATTTT
CASSPQGGGNQPQHF
>.|TRBJ1-2|.|TRBV6-1
TGTGCCAGCAGTGAAAGGGGCGTCGGTAATTTAGGGGGCTACACCTTC
CASSERGVGNLGGYTF
>TRBD1|TRBJ2-2|.|TRBV20-1
TGCAGTGCTAGTCCCCCGGGACAGGGGGGCACCGGGGAGCTGTTTTTT
CSASPPGQGGTGELFF
>TRBD1|TRBJ1-5|once|TRBV19
TGTGCCAGTAGGGGGACAGGGGGCAATCAGCCCCAGCATTTT
CASRGTGGNQPQHF
>TRBD1|TRBJ1-2|.|TRBV5-4
TGTGCCAGCAGCCCGAGGACAGGGATGTTTTTTGGCTACACCTTC
CASSPRTGMFFGYTF
>TRBD2|TRBJ2-3|.|TRBV7-2
TGTGCCAGCAGCTTATCAGTTATAGCGGGGGGTACGCAGTATTTT
CASSLSVIAGGTQYF
>TRBD1|TRBJ1-2|few|TRBV9
TGTGCCAGCAGCCCGGGGACAGGGGGCGATGGGTATGGCTACACCTTC
CASSPGTGGDGYGYTF
>.|TRBJ1-1|.|TRBV5-4
TGTGCCAGCAGCTTTTCGACAGCAATGAACACTGAAGCTTTCTTT
CASSFSTAMNTEAFF
>.|TRBJ1-5|once|TRBV5-1
TGCGCCAGCAGCCCAGGGGCAGGCAATCAGCCCCAGCATTTT
CASSPGAGNQPQHF
>.|TRBJ1-6|.|TRBV7-8
TGTGCCAGCAGCGCCGACAAGTCCTATAATTCACCCCTCCACTTT
CASSADKSYNSPLHF
>TRBD1|TRBJ1-3|.|TRBV27
TGTGCCAGCAGCTTCATGACGGGACAGCTTGTATCTGGAAACACCATATATTTT
CASSFMTGQLVSGNTIYF
>.|TRBJ1-1|.|TRBV13
TGTGCCAGCAGCGCTTGGGGGGGGAACACTGAAGCTTTCTTT
CASSAWGGNTEAFF
>TRBD1|TRBJ1-2|.|TRBV29-1
TGCAGCGTTGACAGGGGGGTTGGCTACACCTTC
CSVDRGVGYTF
>TRBD1|TRBJ1-1|few|TRBV5-1
TGCGCCAGCAGCTTGGTTCCAGGGGGCCTCACTGAAGCTTTCTTT
CASSLVPGGLTEAFF
>.|TRBJ2-5|.|TRBV9
TGTGCCAGCAGCGTCGGGACTGGAGAGACCCAGTACTTC
CASSVGTGETQYF
>TRBD1|TRBJ2-1|.|TRBV3-1/TRBV3-2
TGTGCCAGCAGCCAAGGGTCCGGGACAGGAGATAATGAGCAGTTCTTC
CASSQGSGTGDNEQFF
>TRBD1|TRBJ1-6|.|TRBV28
TGTGCCAGCAGTTTTGGAGGACAGGGGGGCTCCTATAATTCACCCCTCCACTTT
CASSFGGQGGSYNSPLHF
>.|TRBJ2-3|.|TRBV5-5
TGTGCCAGCAGCTTTTCGGGCACAGATACGCAGTATTTT
CASSFSGTDTQYF
>.|TRBJ1-1|once|TRBV12-3/TRBV12-4
TGTGCCAGCGGGATCGGGGGAACCACTGAAGCTTTCTTT
CASGIGGTTEAFF
>.|TRBJ2-1|.|TRBV7-3
TGTGCCAGCAGCTTGGGGCCCGATCCCTCCTATGAGCAGTTCTTC
CASSLGPDPSYEQFF
>.|TRBJ1-3|.|TRBV3-1/TRBV3-2
TGTGCCAGCAGCGCCCGACAGGCCTCTGGAAACACCATATATTTT
CASSARQASGNTIYF
>TRBD2|TRBJ2-1|.|TRBV9
TGTGCCAGCAGCGTAGCTTGGGGGGGTGAGCAGTTCTTC
CASSVAWGGEQFF
>.|TRBJ2-3|.|TRBV9
TGTGCCAGCAGCGCTAGAGGGCTAGAGAACGCAGATACGCAGTATTTT
CASSARGLENADTQYF
>.|TRBJ1-5|.|TRBV28
TGTGCCAGCAGTTTTAGGAGGGGAGGGATCCATAGCAATCAGCCCCAGCATTTT
CASSFRRGGIHSNQPQHF
>.|TRBJ1-1|.|TRBV30
TGTGCCCGGCAGGGGCTGAACACTGAAGCTTTCTTT
CARQGLNTEAFF
>TRBD2|TRBJ2-1|.|TRBV29-1
TGCAGCGTTGTGCTAGCGGGAGACAATGAGCAGTTCTTC
CSVVLAGDNEQFF
>TRBD1|TRBJ1-2|.|TRBV19
TGTGCCAGTAGCCCCGGACAGGGGTTTTATGGCTACACCTTC
CASSPGQGFYGYTF
>.|TRBJ2-2|.|TRBV6-5
TGTGCCAGCAAGATTACGAGAGAGCCAGGGGAGCTGTTTTTT
CASKITREPGELFF
>.|TRBJ2-3|.|TRBV15
TGTGCCACCAGCAGAGATCAAAAGGGGTCAGATACGCAGTATTTT
CATSRDQKGSDTQYF
>TRBD1|TRBJ2-2|few|TRBV6-5
TGTGCCAGCAGCCAGGGACAGATGAACACCGGGGAGCTGTTTTTT
CASSQGQMNTGELFF
>TRBD1|TRBJ1-2|.|TRBV7-9
TGTGCCAGCAGCTCAGGGACAGTTAGCTATGGCTACACCTTC
CASSSGTVSYGYTF
>.|TRBJ2-2|.|TRBV9
TGTGCCAGCAGCGCACCCTCCGGGGTTTTGAACACCGGGGAGCTGTTTTTT
CASSAPSGVLNTGELFF
>TRBD1|TRBJ1-4|.|TRBV5-8
TGTGCCAGCAGCTTTGGGAAGACAGGGGGTAATGAAAAACTGTTTTTT
CASSFGKTGGNEKLFF
>TRBD1|TRBJ2-3|.|TRBV7-6
TGTGCCAGCAGCTTAGTTCCCCAGGGGGCTGTGACAGATACGCAGTATTTT
CASSLVPQGAVTDTQYF
>.|TRBJ2-5|.|TRBV19
TGTGCCAGTAGTATAGTTAACAGTCCGGGGGAGACCCAGTACTTC
CASSIVNSPGETQYF
>TRBD1|TRBJ1-5|.|TRBV19
TGTGCCAGTAGTACAAACAGGGGCAAAGATCAGCCCCAGCATTTT
CASSTNRGKDQPQHF
>TRBD1|TRBJ1-1|.|TRBV4-3
TGCGCCAGCAGGCAGGACAGGGCCACTGAAGCTTTCTTT
CASRQDRATEAFF
>TRBD2|TRBJ2-3|.|TRBV5-1
TGCGCCAGCAGCATCGGGACTAGCCTATCGTTCGATACGCAGTATTTT
CASSIGTSLSFDTQYF
>TRBD1|TRBJ1-2|.|TRBV5-4
TGTGCCAGCAGCTTACCGGGGACAGGGCCTTCCTATGGCTACACCTTC
CASSLPGTGPSYGYTF
>TRBD1|TRBJ2-2|.|TRBV7-8
TGTGCCAGCAGCACGGGACAGGGAGGGACCGGGGAGCTGTTTTTT
CASSTGQGGTGELFF